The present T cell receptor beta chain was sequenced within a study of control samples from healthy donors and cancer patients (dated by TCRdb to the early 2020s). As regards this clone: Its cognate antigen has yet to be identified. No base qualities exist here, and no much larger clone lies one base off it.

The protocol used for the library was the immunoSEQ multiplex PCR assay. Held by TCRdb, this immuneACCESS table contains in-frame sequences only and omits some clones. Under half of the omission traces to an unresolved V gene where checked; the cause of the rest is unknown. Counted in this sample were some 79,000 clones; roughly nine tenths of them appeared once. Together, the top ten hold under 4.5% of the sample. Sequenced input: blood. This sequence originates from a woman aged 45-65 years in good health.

CDR3 reads: CASSSQGWRDIQYF. At the DNA level, the sequence is TGTGCCAGCAGCTCTCAGGGGTGGCGGGACATTCAGTACTTC. Recombination connected TRBV9 to TRBJ2-4, and TRBD1 may be the D gene, going by 6 matching bases. CDR1 and CDR2 (SGDLS, YYNGEE) derive from the germline V gene. Cut back by 4 bases and 8 bases, the V and J ends lie 16 bases apart. Spanning cysteine to phenylalanine, the CDR3 consists of 14 amino acids. The entry retains the CDR3 DNA only, 42 bases that are in frame from base 1.